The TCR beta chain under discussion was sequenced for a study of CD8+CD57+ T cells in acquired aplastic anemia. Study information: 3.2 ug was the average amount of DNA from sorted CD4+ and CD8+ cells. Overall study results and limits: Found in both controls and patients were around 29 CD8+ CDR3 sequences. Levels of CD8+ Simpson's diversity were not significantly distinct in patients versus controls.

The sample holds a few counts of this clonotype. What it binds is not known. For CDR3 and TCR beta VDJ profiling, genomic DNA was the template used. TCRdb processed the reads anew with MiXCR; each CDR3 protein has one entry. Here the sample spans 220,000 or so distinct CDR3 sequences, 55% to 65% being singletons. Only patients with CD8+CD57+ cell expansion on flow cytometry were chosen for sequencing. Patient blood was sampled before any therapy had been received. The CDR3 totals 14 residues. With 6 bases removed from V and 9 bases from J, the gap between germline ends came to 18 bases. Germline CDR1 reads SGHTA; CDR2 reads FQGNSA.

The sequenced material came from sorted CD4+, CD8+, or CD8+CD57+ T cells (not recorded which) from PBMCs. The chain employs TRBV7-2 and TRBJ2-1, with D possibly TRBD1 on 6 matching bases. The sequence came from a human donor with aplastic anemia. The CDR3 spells CASSSGVQRIEQFF. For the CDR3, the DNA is TGTGCCAGCAGTTCAGGGGTCCAACGAATTGAGCAGTTCTTC.